Presented here are 8 T cell receptor beta chains from one specimen sequenced in a study of cytomegalovirus exposure and HLA in healthy donors. Use of 60 Vbeta and 13 Jbeta primers characterized the PCR. Method: immunoSEQ multiplex PCR; TCRdb's copy keeps in-frame clones and lacks some. Of some 170,000 clones listed, under 80% are singletons. The sequencing input was PBMCs. These TCRs come from a human donor in good health.

The chain links TRBV29-1 to TRBJ2-5; no definite D call. V was cut by 2 bases and J by 0 bases, with 7 bases left in between. The CDR3 is 13 residues long. CDR1 is SQVTM and CDR2 is ANQGSEA in the germline V gene. The CDR3 is CSVEHGYQETQYF. The CDR3, as DNA: TGCAGCGTTGAACACGGTTACCAAGAGACCCAGTACTTC.

J is TRBJ2-7 and V is TRBV10-3, with TRBD1 matching over 7 bases. Germline-derived CDR1 and CDR2 are ENHRY and SYGVKD. J gave up 6 bases and V 7 bases, and 12 bases lay outside the gene matches. CDR3 length: 14 residues. CDR3 DNA: TGTGCCATCACCGGGACAGAGCCTCGGGCCGAGCAGTACTTC. Translation: CAITGTEPRAEQYF.

A few counts support this clone. The V and J genes are TRBV5-1 and TRBJ2-2, with a weak D call TRBD1 (5 bases). With 5 bases removed from V and 4 bases from J, the gap between germline ends came to 18 bases. The CDR3 is 16 residues long. Looked up from germline, CDR1 is SGHRS and CDR2 is YFSETQ. Here the CDR3 DNA reads TGCGCCAGCAGTCGCTCGGACAACGCAGGCACCGGGGAGCTGTTTTTT. Residues: CASSRSDNAGTGELFF. Combining the CDR3 with reference TRBV5-1 and TRBJ2-2 gives the whole variable domain KAGVTQTPRYLIKTRGQQVTLSCSPISGHRSVSWYQQTPGQGLQFLFEYFSETQRNKGNFPGRFSGRQFSNSRSEMNVSTLELGDSALYLCASSRSDNAGTGELFFGEGSRLTVL.

DNA for the CDR3: TGTGCCAGCAGCTTAGGGAGAGATGAGCAGTTCTTC. Residues: CASSLGRDEQFF. V and J are TRBV7-9 and TRBJ2-1; no clear D. The CDR3 totals 12 residues. V gave up 1 base and J gave up 8 bases, with 6 bases separating them. CDR1 is SEHNR and CDR2 is FQNEAQ in the germline V gene (reference sequence). Using reference TRBV7-9 and TRBJ2-1 for the parts outside the CDR3, the full variable domain is DTGVSQNPRHKITKRGQNVTFRCDPISEHNRLYWYRQTLGQGPEFLTYFQNEAQLEKSRLLSDRFSAERPKGSFSTLEIQRTEQGDSAMYLCASSLGRDEQFFGPGTRLTVL.

V gene TRBV5-6 combines with J gene TRBJ1-2; 11 bases align to TRBD1. CDR3 length: 15 residues. Per germline, CDR1 SGHDT and CDR2 YYEEEE. V lost 4 bases, J lost 3 bases, and 5 bases stayed unmatched. For the CDR3, the DNA is TGTGCCAGCAGCGGAAGGACAGGGGGCGACTATGGCTACACCTTC. Protein sequence: CASSGRTGGDYGYTF.

The chain carries TRBV30 and TRBJ2-5; D may be TRBD1 (5 bases). The germline V gene encodes CDR1 GTSNPN and CDR2 SVGIG (reference sequence). The CDR3 runs 12 residues. Deletions cut 4 bases from V and 5 bases from J, with 11 bases between. CDR3 residues: CAWTTGQETQYF. The CDR3 DNA reads TGTGCCTGGACCACAGGCCAGGAGACCCAGTACTTC.

The table lists this clone with a few counts. This chain joins TRBV6-5 and TRBJ2-5; 9 positions agree with TRBD2. The junction had 9 bases not matched to a gene; V was cut back by 6 bases and J by 7 bases. The germline CDR1 and CDR2 sequences are MNHEY and SVGAGI. This CDR3 spans 14 amino acids. The DNA for the CDR3 is TGTGCCAGCAGACGCCGCGGGGGGGCCGGGACCCAGTACTTC. Encoded protein: CASRRRGGAGTQYF.

This clone appeared a single time. The chain is built from TRBV19 and TRBJ2-3; no clear D. The CDR3 runs to 13 residues. Trimming shortened V by 1 base and J by 5 bases, and 7 bases separated the two germline ends. The V gene's germline CDR1 is LNHDA and CDR2 SQIVND (reference sequence). For the CDR3, the DNA is TGTGCCAGTAGTATAGTCAGCGTAGATACGCAGTATTTT. Its protein is CASSIVSVDTQYF.